Presented here are 15 T cell receptor beta chains from one specimen sequenced in a study of Ad26.COV2.S vaccination and SARS-CoV-2 variants. Clones were sequenced by immunoSEQ multiplex PCR, and TCRdb holds only the in-frame ones, with some missing. The top ten clones hold 1.9% of a sample with 350,000 to 400,000 clones, about 88% of them seen once. Sample treatment: some 20 received Ad26.COV2.S at low or high dose, single or two shots; several received placebo; per-sample allocation not given. Samples were taken on day 63 after the first vaccine or placebo injection. Specimen: peripheral blood, collected in a trial of Ad26.COV2.S vaccine versus placebo. The receptors were gathered from a person aged 18 to 65 who received the Ad26.COV2.S COVID-19 vaccine or a placebo.

This rearrangement joins TRBV11-3 to TRBJ1-4; maybe TRBD1 (6 bases). The germline V gene has CDR1 SGHNT and CDR2 YENEEA. V lost 4 bases to trimming and J lost 2 bases, with 8 bases between them. The CDR3 is made up of 14 amino acids. The CDR3 DNA is TGTGCCAGCAGCTCGGGGGCGACTAATGAAAAACTGTTTTTT. This sequence encodes CASSSGATNEKLFF.

This chain connects TRBV7-9 to TRBJ2-7; weak D call: TRBD2 (5 bases). The V gene's germline CDR1 is SEHNR and CDR2 FQNEAQ (reference sequence). This CDR3 contains 14 residues. Trimming removed 6 bases at V and 3 bases at J, with 15 bases between. CDR3 nucleotide sequence: TGTGCCAGCAGTCCCGGACTGCGCCTCTACGAGCAGTACTTC. Translating gives CASSPGLRLYEQYF.

J is TRBJ1-5 and V is TRBV6-2 or TRBV6-3, with 10 bases matching TRBD1. The CDR3 has 16 residues. V shed 5 bases and J 11 bases; nucleotides not matched to a gene: 15. Germline V lookup: CDR1 MNHEY, CDR2 SVGEGT. The CDR3 coding sequence is TGTGCCAGCAGTCTCCCGGGACAGGGGCCCGGAATAGCCCAGCATTTT. Translated, it gives CASSLPGQGPGIAQHF.

This clone was counted a single time. The chain combines TRBV19 with TRBJ1-5; D is unresolved. Germline CDR1 and CDR2: LNHDA and SQIVND (reference sequence). V lost 4 bases to trimming and J lost 0 bases, with 16 bases between them. This CDR3 region has 17 residues. This CDR3 is CASSKGRLTSSNQPQHF. In DNA form, the CDR3 reads TGTGCCAGTAGTAAGGGTCGGCTTACCTCTAGCAATCAGCCCCAGCATTTT.

V gene TRBV10-3 combines with J gene TRBJ1-5, with TRBD1 matching over 9 bases. This CDR3 is 13 amino acids long. CDR1 ENHRY and CDR2 SYGVKD come from the germline V gene. V was pared by 8 bases and J by 4 bases, with 3 bases of the junction left unmatched. The CDR3 is CAIGTGSNQPQHF. For the CDR3, the DNA is TGTGCCATCGGGACAGGGTCAAATCAGCCCCAGCATTTT.

CDR3: CSVGRGLLNTEAFF. The DNA of the CDR3 is TGCAGCGTTGGACGGGGGCTGCTGAACACTGAAGCTTTCTTT. J is TRBJ1-1 and V is TRBV29-1; a weak D match, TRBD1 (6 bases). The V end was cut by 4 bases, the J end by 0 bases, with 12 bases between. Germline-derived CDR1 and CDR2 are SQVTM and ANQGSEA. The CDR3 loop spans 14 amino acids.

This chain uses TRBV2 with TRBJ1-1; D ambiguous. The CDR3 totals 13 residues. Trimming pared 6 bases from V and 4 bases from J, leaving 12 bases between. CDR1 and CDR2 from the germline V gene are SNHLY and FYNNEI. CDR3 protein: CASRDRARTEAFF. DNA of the CDR3: TGTGCCAGCAGGGACCGCGCCCGCACTGAAGCTTTCTTT.

This clone appeared once. The V gene is TRBV11-3, the J gene TRBJ2-2; a possible D gene is TRBD2 (5 bases). The CDR3 is 15 amino acids. The germline V gene encodes CDR1 SGHNT and CDR2 YENEEA. V was trimmed by 0 bases and J by 1 base, leaving 6 bases between them. CDR3 sequence reads: CASSLDGGNTGELFF. CDR3 coding DNA: TGTGCCAGCAGCTTAGATGGAGGGAACACCGGGGAGCTGTTTTTT.

By sample fraction, this clone is medium-sized. The chain links TRBV9 to TRBJ1-4, with TRBD1 as a possible D gene (6 bases). Trimming cost V 2 bases and J 5 bases, with 13 bases left between them. The CDR3 is 15 amino acids. CDR1 is SGDLS, CDR2 YYNGEE, per germline. The CDR3 here is CASSVLTGGNEKLFF. The CDR3 coding sequence is TGTGCCAGCAGCGTCCTGACAGGAGGAAATGAAAAACTGTTTTTT. The whole variable domain, remainder taken from reference TRBV9 and TRBJ1-4, is DSGVTQTPKHLITATGQRVTLRCSPRSGDLSVYWYQQSLDQGLQFLIQYYNGEERAKGNILERFSAQQFPDLHSELNLSSLELGDSALYFCASSVLTGGNEKLFFGSGTQLSVL.

The J gene is TRBJ1-1, the V gene TRBV5-1; TRBD1 might be the D (6 bases). The V end was cut by 4 bases, the J end by 4 bases, with 23 bases between. Looked up from germline, CDR1 is SGHRS and CDR2 is YFSETQ. This CDR3 is 17 amino acids long. The chain's CDR3 is CASSLQKISGVSTEAFF. The CDR3 DNA sequence: TGCGCCAGCAGCCTCCAGAAGATCTCAGGGGTTAGCACTGAAGCTTTCTTT.

This clone was recorded only once. The chain couples TRBV12-3 or TRBV12-4 to TRBJ1-2; D unresolved. V was shortened by 5 bases and J by 8 bases, with 12 bases between the two germline ends. CDR3 length equals 12 residues. The CDR3 DNA sequence: TGTGCCAGCAGTCCCCCCCTCGGGGGCTACACCTTC. This encodes CASSPPLGGYTF.

This clone was seen only once. The rearrangement links TRBV3-1 (or the pseudogene TRBV3-2) to TRBJ1-1, with D maybe TRBD1 (6 bases). From germline, CDR1 is LGHDT and CDR2 YNNKEL (reference sequence). This CDR3 is 14 amino acids long. Deletions cut 5 bases from V and 2 bases from J, with 12 bases between. Here the CDR3 DNA reads TGTGCCAGCAGCGCGGACAGAACAAACACTGAAGCTTTCTTT. Its protein is CASSADRTNTEAFF.

The V call is TRBV7-6, the J call TRBJ2-5; D is ambiguous. From germline, CDR1 is SGHVS and CDR2 FNYEAQ. V gave up 4 bases and J gave up 5 bases, with 8 bases separating them. This CDR3 has 12 residues. This CDR3 reads CASSSQRETQYF. The CDR3 region has the DNA TGTGCCAGCAGCTCGCAGAGGGAGACCCAGTACTTC.

The chain links TRBV6-5 to TRBJ2-5; 7 nucleotides agree with TRBD1. Germline CDR1 MNHEY, CDR2 SVGAGI. The J segment lost 7 bases and the V segment lost 7 bases, leaving 15 bases of the junction unmatched. The CDR3 spans 15 residues. This chain's CDR3 is CASTAGTAYFGTQYF. The CDR3 DNA follows: TGTGCCAGCACCGCCGGGACAGCCTATTTCGGGACCCAGTACTTC.

V and J are TRBV5-1 and TRBJ2-2; TRBD2 is a possible D gene (6 bases). This CDR3 comprises 15 residues. Looked up from germline, CDR1 is SGHRS and CDR2 is YFSETQ. V lost 2 bases and J lost 6, with 14 bases in between. In nucleotides, the CDR3 is TGCGCCAGCAGCTTAGACGGGAGTAGGGCCGGGGAGCTGTTTTTT. Translation gives CASSLDGSRAGELFF. Full variable domain (rest looked up from reference TRBV5-1 and TRBJ2-2): KAGVTQTPRYLIKTRGQQVTLSCSPISGHRSVSWYQQTPGQGLQFLFEYFSETQRNKGNFPGRFSGRQFSNSRSEMNVSTLELGDSALYLCASSLDGSRAGELFFGEGSRLTVL.